The 27 T cell receptor beta chains below all came from one sample that was sequenced in a study of T-cell memory formation after mild COVID-19. TCRdb reprocessed the 5' RACE reads via MiXCR and lists one record per CDR3 protein. The sample shows about 310,000 distinct CDR3 sequences, 15% of them seen only once. Sequencing was performed on PBMCs or a T cell subset sorted from them (not recorded which). The receptors come from a man aged 18-30 years who had mild COVID-19 (a few samples of this study predate the infection). Cell type and time point are not known.

The V and J genes are TRBV7-9 and TRBJ2-5; D is unclear. V lost 8 bases, J lost 5 bases, and 15 bases lay in between. This CDR3 is 13 amino acids long. CDR1 and CDR2 (germline): SEHNR, FQNEAQ (reference sequence). The chain's CDR3 is CASCSVVVETQYF. CDR3 DNA sequence: TGTGCCAGCTGTTCTGTCGTCGTTGAGACCCAGTACTTC. Together with reference TRBV7-9 and TRBJ2-5, the CDR3 gives the full variable domain: DTGVSQNPRHKITKRGQNVTFRCDPISEHNRLYWYRQTLGQGPEFLTYFQNEAQLEKSRLLSDRFSAERPKGSFSTLEIQRTEQGDSAMYLCASCSVVVETQYFGPGTRLLVL.

V usage is TRBV4-3 and J usage is TRBJ2-5, with D perhaps TRBD2 (6 bases). The V end was cut by 6 bases, the J end by 2 bases, with 19 bases between. This CDR3 contains 16 residues. Germline CDR1 LGHNA, CDR2 YSLEER. The CDR3 DNA reads TGCGCCAGCAGAAGGTCGTGGGGGGTGTCACAAGAGACCCAGTACTTC. Amino acid sequence: CASRRSWGVSQETQYF.

This clonotype has only a few counts. The chain carries TRBV20-1 and TRBJ1-2, with no clear D. V was shortened by 3 bases and J by 3 bases, with 14 bases between the two germline ends. CDR1 is DFQATT, CDR2 SNEGSKA, per germline (reference sequence). CDR3 length: 14 amino acids. CDR3 protein: CSARAQEVYYGYTF. CDR3 bases: TGCAGTGCTAGGGCCCAGGAGGTGTACTATGGCTACACCTTC.

This chain joins TRBV6-6 and TRBJ1-1; D is unclear. Germline V CDR1 and CDR2: MNHNY, SVGAGI (reference sequence). CDR3 length: 14 residues. V was trimmed by 2 bases and J by 5 bases, leaving 12 bases between them. The chain's CDR3 is CASSYPQRGTEAFF. CDR3 sequence (DNA): TGTGCCAGCAGTTACCCTCAGCGAGGGACTGAAGCTTTCTTT.

The rearrangement links TRBV7-2 to TRBJ2-1, with 8 bases identical to TRBD1. The CDR3 consists of 14 residues. In germline, CDR1 is SGHTA, CDR2 FQGNSA. V trimming: 5 bases; J trimming: 8 bases; junction bases outside the gene matches: 8. The CDR3 loop is CASSRPDRAYEQFF. CDR3 coding DNA: TGTGCCAGCAGCAGGCCGGACAGGGCCTATGAGCAGTTCTTC. The full variable domain, with the rest looked up from reference TRBV7-2 and TRBJ2-1, is GAGVSQSPSNKVTEKGKDVELRCDPISGHTALYWYRQSLGQGLEFLIYFQGNSAPDKSGLPSDRFSAERTGGSVSTLTIQRTQQEDSAVYLCASSRPDRAYEQFFGPGTRLTVL.

V is TRBV24-1 and J is TRBJ2-1; D gene uncertain. The CDR3 contains 13 residues. Deletions cut 2 bases from V and 8 bases from J, with 9 bases between. Germline CDR1 reads KGHDR; CDR2 reads SFDVKD. CDR3 loop: CATSDSGRDEQFF. The CDR3 coding sequence is TGTGCCACCAGTGATTCGGGTAGGGATGAGCAGTTCTTC.

This clonotype was picked up a small number of times. DNA of the CDR3: TGCAGTCCTCCCCCGGGACAGGGTGCCTATGGCTACACCTTC. Its protein product is CSPPPGQGAYGYTF. The chain employs TRBV20-1 and TRBJ1-2; 9 positions match TRBD1. J gave up 4 bases and V 8 bases, and 11 bases lay outside the gene matches. The CDR3 covers 14 residues. CDR1 and CDR2 (germline): DFQATT, SNEGSKA (reference sequence).

This clonotype has more than one count but fewer than ten. The chain links TRBV7-9 to TRBJ1-2, with D possibly TRBD1 on 6 matching bases. This CDR3 contains 13 residues. Trimming shortened V by 1 base and J by 6 bases, and 9 bases separated the two germline ends. CDR1 and CDR2 from the germline V gene are SEHNR and FQNEAQ (reference sequence). The CDR3 loop is CASSLGTADGYTF. Here the CDR3 DNA reads TGTGCCAGCAGCTTAGGGACAGCCGATGGCTACACCTTC.

This clonotype was seen more than once but under ten times. The chain couples TRBV27 to TRBJ1-3; 10 positions match TRBD1. From germline, CDR1 is MNHEY and CDR2 SMNVEV (reference sequence). The CDR3 totals 14 residues. The V segment lost 6 bases and the J segment 3 bases; nucleotides outside the gene matches: 2. In DNA, the CDR3 is TGTGCCAGCAGCGACAGGGGGCTTGGAAACACCATATATTTT. Its protein is CASSDRGLGNTIYF.

This clonotype turned up a few times. This chain links TRBV7-9 with TRBJ1-5, with TRBD1 as a possible D gene (5 bases). The germline V and J ends were trimmed by 7 bases and 0 bases, with 10 bases remaining between them. This CDR3 spans 14 amino acids. From germline, CDR1 is SEHNR and CDR2 FQNEAQ (reference sequence). The CDR3 nucleotides read TGTGCCAGCACCAAGACAGTTAGCAATCAGCCCCAGCATTTT. Residues: CASTKTVSNQPQHF.

This clonotype has just a few counts. Here the CDR3 reads CAWRYGYGYTF. The CDR3 DNA follows: TGTGCCTGGCGGTACGGCTATGGCTACACCTTC. This chain joins TRBV30 and TRBJ1-2; D is uncertain. Germline CDR1 is GTSNPN and CDR2 is SVGIG (reference sequence). The V gene lost 5 bases and the J gene lost 4 bases, with 8 bases spanning the gap. This CDR3 region has 11 residues.

The chain is built from TRBV4-1 and TRBJ1-1; D may be TRBD1 (6 bases). Germline V gene data show CDR1 as MGHRA and CDR2 as YSYEKL. The V end lost 3 bases, the J end lost 6 bases, and 17 bases lay between the germline ends. CDR3 length equals 15 residues. CDR3 nucleotides: TGCGCCAGCAGCCACCCGACAGGCCTCCGCGCTGAAGCTTTCTTT. The encoded protein is CASSHPTGLRAEAFF.

The chain joins TRBV6-2 or TRBV6-3 to TRBJ1-6, with a weak D call TRBD1 (6 bases). The CDR3 totals 11 residues. V shed 5 bases and J shed 15 bases, with 11 bases lying between them. Per the germline V gene, CDR1 is MNHEY and CDR2 is SVGEGT. The CDR3 DNA reads as TGTGCCAGCAGTAATACGGGACACCTCCACTTT. Encoded protein: CASSNTGHLHF.

This clonotype was picked up a small number of times. J is TRBJ2-3 and V is TRBV20-1, with D unclear. Germline CDR1 is DFQATT and CDR2 is SNEGSKA (reference sequence). Trimming took 6 bases from V and 0 from J, leaving 10 bases between them. This CDR3 is built from 13 residues. CDR3 sequence (DNA): TGCAGTGCCAGATCCAGGAGCACAGATACGCAGTATTTT. Protein product: CSARSRSTDTQYF.

In its sample, this clonotype was seen a few times. This chain uses TRBV12-3 or TRBV12-4 with TRBJ1-5, with D unclear. The CDR3 has 14 residues. V was trimmed by 4 bases and J by 9 bases, leaving 16 bases between them. CDR3 sequence reads: CASSSDWSVAPQHF. The CDR3 bases are TGTGCCAGCAGTTCTGACTGGTCCGTGGCGCCCCAGCATTTT.

This clonotype was counted between two and nine times. The gene calls are TRBV10-3 and TRBJ2-7; perhaps TRBD2 as D (6 bases). The CDR3 sequence is 13 residues long. CDR1 ENHRY and CDR2 SYGVKD come from the germline V gene. The germline V and J ends were trimmed by 9 bases and 0 bases, with 12 bases remaining between them. CDR3 loop: CAIRRGLSYEQYV. As DNA, the CDR3 is TGTGCCATTAGAAGGGGACTCTCCTACGAGCAGTACGTC.

This rearrangement joins TRBV29-1 to TRBJ2-7; D remains unclear. The CDR3 length is 11 residues. CDR1 is SQVTM, CDR2 ANQGSEA, per germline. V lost 7 bases to trimming and J lost 3 bases, with 10 bases between them. CDR3 in DNA: TGCAGCGCCGTGTATGGCTACGAGCAGTACGTC. This encodes CSAVYGYEQYV.

Many counts were recorded for this clonotype. The rearrangement joins TRBV7-6 to TRBJ2-7; D is perhaps TRBD2 (5 bases). This CDR3 is built from 15 residues. Germline lookup yields CDR1 SGHVS and CDR2 FNYEAQ. V was pared by 5 bases and J by 5 bases, with 19 bases between. CDR3 sequence reads: CASSPDTPAANEQYF. The CDR3, as DNA: TGTGCCAGCAGCCCTGATACCCCAGCGGCCAACGAGCAGTACTTC.

The gene calls are TRBV20-1 and TRBJ2-3; 8 nucleotides agree with TRBD2. Germline V gene sequence: CDR1 DFQATT, CDR2 SNEGSKA (reference sequence). The CDR3 has 15 amino acids. Trimming at V came to 3 bases and at J to 3 bases, leaving 8 bases not matched to a gene. CDR3 region: CSASGGERGTDTQYF. CDR3 in DNA: TGCAGTGCTAGTGGAGGAGAGCGGGGGACAGATACGCAGTATTTT.

The rearrangement joins TRBV27 to TRBJ2-7; TRBD2 matches at 7 bases. V trimming: 5 bases; J trimming: 2 bases; junction bases outside the gene matches: 6. This CDR3 region has 14 residues. In germline, CDR1 is MNHEY, CDR2 SMNVEV (reference sequence). The CDR3, as DNA: TGTGCCAGCAGTGCGCGGGAGTGGCCCTACGAGCAGTACGTC. This sequence encodes CASSAREWPYEQYV.

The chain couples TRBV4-1 to TRBJ2-7, with D perhaps assigned TRBD1 or TRBD2 (7 bases each). V dropped 6 bases and J dropped 7 bases, with 25 bases sitting between them. The CDR3 has 16 residues. CDR1 is MGHRA, CDR2 YSYEKL, per germline. The chain's CDR3 is CASRDLGGRGHGEQYF. The CDR3 bases are TGCGCCAGCAGAGACCTGGGGGGGAGGGGGCATGGTGAGCAGTACTTC.

The rearrangement uses TRBV4-3 and TRBJ2-3; TRBD2 matches at 7 bases. Germline CDR1 reads LGHNA; CDR2 reads YSLEER. V lost 0 bases and J lost 0; bases outside the gene matches: 6. The CDR3 spans 17 residues. CDR3 coding DNA: TGCGCCAGCAGCCAAGACCTGGTGCGGGGGAGCACAGATACGCAGTATTTT. It encodes CASSQDLVRGSTDTQYF.

This sequence joins TRBV6-6 and TRBJ1-1; TRBD1 matches 8 bases. After removal of 5 bases from V and 2 bases from J, the junction contained 7 bases not matched to a gene. CDR3 size: 15 residues. The germline V gene has CDR1 MNHNY and CDR2 SVGAGI (reference sequence). CDR3 nucleotide sequence: TGTGCCAGCAGTGAACCTGGACAGGGCAACACTGAAGCTTTCTTT. Amino acids: CASSEPGQGNTEAFF.

The chain combines TRBV6-5 with TRBJ2-2; a weak D match, TRBD2 (6 bases). Deletions cut 6 bases from V and 2 bases from J, with 13 bases between. Germline-derived CDR1 and CDR2 are MNHEY and SVGAGI. The CDR3 runs to 15 residues. The CDR3 loop is CASRQPGTNTGELFF. CDR3 DNA: TGTGCCAGCAGGCAGCCCGGGACTAACACCGGGGAGCTGTTTTTT.

The chain carries TRBV20-1 and TRBJ1-1, with D possibly TRBD1 on 5 matching bases. This CDR3 is 14 amino acids long. Germline V gene data show CDR1 as DFQATT and CDR2 as SNEGSKA (reference sequence). Trimming removed 0 bases at V and 9 bases at J, with 17 bases between. The CDR3 nucleotides read TGCAGTGCTAGAGATCCCGGGACGGTTCATCAAGCTTTCTTT. Amino acid sequence: CSARDPGTVHQAFF.

This clonotype has only a few counts. The chain couples TRBV4-1 to TRBJ1-2; D is possibly TRBD1 (5 bases). Germline CDR1 MGHRA, CDR2 YSYEKL. The V end lost 0 bases, the J end lost 5 bases, and 10 bases lay between the germline ends. The length of the CDR3 is 14 residues. CDR3 amino acids: CASSQDTGAYGYTF. The CDR3 nucleotides are TGCGCCAGCAGCCAAGATACCGGGGCGTATGGCTACACCTTC.

V usage is TRBV2 and J usage is TRBJ2-7, with 15 positions matching TRBD2. CDR1 is SNHLY and CDR2 is FYNNEI in the germline V gene. The CDR3 contains 15 residues. Trimming cost V 6 bases and J 4 bases; bases outside gene matches: 4. As DNA, the CDR3 is TGTGCCAGCAGCGGGACTAGCGGGGGGCGGTACGAGCAGTACGTC. This codes for CASSGTSGGRYEQYV.